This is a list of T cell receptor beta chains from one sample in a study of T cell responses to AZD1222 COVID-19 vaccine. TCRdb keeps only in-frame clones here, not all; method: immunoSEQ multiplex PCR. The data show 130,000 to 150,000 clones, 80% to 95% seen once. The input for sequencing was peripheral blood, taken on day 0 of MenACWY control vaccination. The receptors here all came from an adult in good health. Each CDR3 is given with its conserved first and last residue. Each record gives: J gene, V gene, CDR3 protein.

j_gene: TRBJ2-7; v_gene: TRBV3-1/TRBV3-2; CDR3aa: CASSQRDRTERQYF
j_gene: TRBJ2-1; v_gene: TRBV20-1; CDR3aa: CSAVYNEQFF
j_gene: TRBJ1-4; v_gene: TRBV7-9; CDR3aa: CASSRQARGNEKLFF
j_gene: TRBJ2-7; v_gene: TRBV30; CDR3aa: CASTDAGGYEQYF
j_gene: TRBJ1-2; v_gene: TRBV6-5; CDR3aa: CASSYTSGGGEEGYTF
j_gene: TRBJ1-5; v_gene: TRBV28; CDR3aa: CASSRGVSNQPQHF
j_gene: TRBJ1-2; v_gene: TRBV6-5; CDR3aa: CATSRQGNYGYTF
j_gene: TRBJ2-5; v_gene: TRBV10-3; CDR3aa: CAISDGTSGSRETQYF
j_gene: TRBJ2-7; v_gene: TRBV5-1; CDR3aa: CASSGLGHHPYEQYF
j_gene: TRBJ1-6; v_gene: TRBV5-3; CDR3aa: CARSYRGDSSYNSPLHF
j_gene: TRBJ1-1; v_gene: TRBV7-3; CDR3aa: CASSLTGTGTEAFF
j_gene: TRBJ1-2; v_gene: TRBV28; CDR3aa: CASSPRAVRGYTF
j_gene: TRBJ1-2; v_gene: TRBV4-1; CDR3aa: CASSQEYNGNYGYTF
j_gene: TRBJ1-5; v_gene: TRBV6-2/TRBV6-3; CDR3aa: CASSYSQARVMGNQPQHF
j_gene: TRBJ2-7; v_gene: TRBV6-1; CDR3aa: CASSEAFGQGFYEQYF
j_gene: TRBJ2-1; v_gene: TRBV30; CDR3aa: CAWSRGQGVYHEQFF
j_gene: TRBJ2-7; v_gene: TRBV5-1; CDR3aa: CASSLGRGAKSHEQYF